A single sample gave rise to the 15 T cell receptor beta chains below, sequenced in a study of blood T cell repertoires in COVID-19. TCRdb's table, derived via immunoSEQ multiplex PCR, lists solely in-frame clones and lacks some. This table has roughly 160,000 clones, 84% appearing once. The sample consisted of peripheral blood. Receptor source: a woman aged 80 or older with COVID-19, enrolled during active disease.

V is TRBV2 and J is TRBJ2-7, with 9 bases lining up with TRBD1. This CDR3 has 17 amino acids. V shed 4 bases, J shed 3 bases, and the junction held 13 bases outside the gene matches. CDR1 SNHLY and CDR2 FYNNEI come from the germline V gene. The CDR3 spells CASSVRPLGQGGYEQYF. CDR3 sequence (DNA): TGTGCCAGCAGTGTCCGTCCTTTGGGACAGGGAGGCTACGAGCAGTACTTC.

V usage is TRBV20-1 and J usage is TRBJ2-7, with 9 bases identical to TRBD1. The CDR3 runs 14 residues. From germline, CDR1 is DFQATT and CDR2 SNEGSKA (reference sequence). V lost 3 bases to trimming and J lost 7 bases; unmatched junction nucleotides: 10. Here the CDR3 reads CSASRGQGSGEQYF. CDR3 sequence (DNA): TGCAGTGCTAGTAGGGGACAGGGCTCGGGAGAGCAGTACTTC.

The V gene is TRBV3-1 (or the pseudogene TRBV3-2), the J gene TRBJ2-2; 9 nucleotides agree with TRBD2. CDR1 LGHDT and CDR2 YNNKEL come from the germline V gene (reference sequence). The CDR3 extends over 17 amino acids. V dropped 3 bases and J dropped 6; count of bases not matched to a gene: 11. The CDR3 protein is CASSQFSGSIRAGELFF. The CDR3 bases are TGTGCCAGCAGCCAGTTTAGCGGGAGCATACGAGCCGGGGAGCTGTTTTTT.

For the CDR3, the DNA is TGCGCCAGCAGCGGCGGGACAGGGGACGAGACCCAGTACTTC. This encodes CASSGGTGDETQYF. V usage is TRBV5-1 and J usage is TRBJ2-5; 10 nucleotides agree with TRBD1. Germline CDR1 and CDR2: SGHRS and YFSETQ. Unmatched junction bases numbered 5, after V lost 4 bases and J lost 5 bases. The CDR3 has 14 amino acids.

This clone was recorded once. The chain combines TRBV9 with TRBJ2-1, with TRBD1 matching 8 bases. Germline CDR1 and CDR2: SGDLS and YYNGEE. V lost 4 bases to trimming and J lost 3 bases; unmatched junction nucleotides: 12. The CDR3 is 17 residues long. The CDR3 DNA is TGTGCCAGCAGCCCCGGACAGGGCCAAGGACTCTACAATGAGCAGTTCTTC. Protein sequence: CASSPGQGQGLYNEQFF.

The CDR3 sequence is CASSQDRGSGVSNEQFF. DNA for the CDR3: TGCGCCAGCAGCCAAGATAGGGGTAGCGGGGTCTCCAATGAGCAGTTCTTC. The V and J genes are TRBV4-3 and TRBJ2-1, with TRBD2 matching 8 bases. The ends lost 0 bases at V and 6 bases at J; junction bases unmatched: 10. Germline-derived CDR1 and CDR2 are LGHNA and YSLEER. The CDR3 is made up of 17 amino acids.

The chain employs TRBV19 and TRBJ2-7; D might be TRBD2 (6 bases). This CDR3 is built from 15 residues. Germline-derived CDR1 and CDR2 are LNHDA and SQIVND (reference sequence). V was cut by 3 bases and J by 2 bases, with 14 bases left in between. The CDR3 region is CASSIYGGKAYEQYF. Written as DNA, the CDR3 is TGTGCCAGTAGTATTTATGGCGGGAAAGCCTACGAGCAGTACTTC.

The chain recombines TRBV9 with TRBJ2-3; D might be TRBD1 (6 bases). The CDR3 length is 14 residues. Germline values: CDR1 SGDLS, CDR2 YYNGEE. The V gene lost 1 base and the J gene lost 4 bases, with 10 bases spanning the gap. The CDR3 sequence: CASSVRGIADTQYF. The CDR3 region has the DNA TGTGCCAGCAGCGTAAGGGGGATTGCAGATACGCAGTATTTT.

The V call is TRBV10-1, the J call TRBJ2-3; 7 positions agree with TRBD1. CDR1 is WNHNN, CDR2 SYGVQD, per germline (reference sequence). The CDR3 length is 15 residues. Germline trimming cut 4 bases from V and 4 bases from J; bases unmatched to any gene: 8. DNA for the CDR3: TGCGCCAGCAGTGGGGCCAGGGGGAGCGCAGATACGCAGTATTTT. Translation gives CASSGARGSADTQYF.

This chain links TRBV18 with TRBJ1-1; D remains unclear. There are 15 residues in the CDR3. Germline assignment: CDR1 KGHSH and CDR2 LQKENI. Trimming took 1 base from V and 0 from J, leaving 9 bases between them. The CDR3 nucleotides are TGTGCCAGCTCACCACTCGGACTTTTGAACACTGAAGCTTTCTTT. It encodes CASSPLGLLNTEAFF.

The chain carries TRBV11-2 and TRBJ2-7; TRBD1 matches 9 bases. CDR1 and CDR2 from the germline V gene are SGHAT and FQNNGV. The CDR3 is 15 amino acids. V dropped 5 bases and J dropped 5; count of bases not matched to a gene: 10. The CDR3 DNA reads TGTGCCAGCAGCCCACCCGGGACAGGGTACCACGAGCAGTACTTC. It codes for CASSPPGTGYHEQYF.

The chain has TRBV7-3 and TRBJ1-5; D perhaps matches TRBD1 (5 bases). Trimming removed 10 bases from V and 5 bases from J, with 12 bases in between. The CDR3 is made up of 12 amino acids. From germline, CDR1 is SGHTA and CDR2 FQGTGA. DNA of the CDR3: TGTGCCACCCGGGGGGGGGATCAGCCCCAGCATTTT. Its translation: CATRGGDQPQHF. The complete variable domain, with remaining parts taken from reference TRBV7-3 and TRBJ1-5, reads GAGVSQTPSNKVTEKGKYVELRCDPISGHTALYWYRQSLGQGPEFLIYFQGTGAADDSGLPNDRFFAVRPEGSVSTLKIQRTERGDSAVYLCATRGGDQPQHFGDGTRLSIL.

This clone occurred once. This chain joins TRBV27 and TRBJ2-5; tentatively, D is TRBD1 (5 bases). The CDR3 extends over 13 amino acids. Deletions cut 3 bases from V and 4 bases from J, with 9 bases between. The V gene's germline CDR1 is MNHEY and CDR2 SMNVEV (reference sequence). The CDR3 loop is CASSFWGSETQYF. Here the CDR3 DNA reads TGTGCCAGCAGTTTTTGGGGCTCAGAGACCCAGTACTTC.

This CDR3 is CASSQVGGRTDTQYF. The CDR3, as DNA: TGCGCCAGCAGCCAAGTGGGGGGAAGGACAGATACGCAGTATTTT. The chain couples TRBV4-1 to TRBJ2-3; D possibly corresponds to TRBD2 (6 bases). The CDR3 is made up of 15 amino acids. The germline V and J ends were trimmed by 1 base and 3 bases, with 11 bases remaining between them. CDR1 and CDR2 from the germline V gene are MGHRA and YSYEKL.

The chain has TRBV20-1 and TRBJ2-7; D might be TRBD1 (5 bases). The CDR3 covers 11 residues. CDR1 is DFQATT, CDR2 SNEGSKA, per germline (reference sequence). The V end lost 6 bases, the J end lost 5 bases, and 11 bases lay between the germline ends. The DNA of the CDR3 is TGCAGTGCGGGCAGGGTGGACGAGCAGTACTTC. It translates to CSAGRVDEQYF.